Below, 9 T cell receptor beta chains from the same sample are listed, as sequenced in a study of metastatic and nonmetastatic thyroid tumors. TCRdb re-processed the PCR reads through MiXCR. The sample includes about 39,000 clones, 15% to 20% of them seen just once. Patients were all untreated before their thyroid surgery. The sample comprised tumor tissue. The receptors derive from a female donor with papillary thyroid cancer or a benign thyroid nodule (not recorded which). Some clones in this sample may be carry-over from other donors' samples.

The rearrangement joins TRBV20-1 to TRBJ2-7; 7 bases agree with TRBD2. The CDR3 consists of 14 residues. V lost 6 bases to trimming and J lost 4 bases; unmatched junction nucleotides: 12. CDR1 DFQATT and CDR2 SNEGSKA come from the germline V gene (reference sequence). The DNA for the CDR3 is TGCAGTGCGACAGTACTAGCGAGAGTGTACGAGCAGTACTTC. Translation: CSATVLARVYEQYF.

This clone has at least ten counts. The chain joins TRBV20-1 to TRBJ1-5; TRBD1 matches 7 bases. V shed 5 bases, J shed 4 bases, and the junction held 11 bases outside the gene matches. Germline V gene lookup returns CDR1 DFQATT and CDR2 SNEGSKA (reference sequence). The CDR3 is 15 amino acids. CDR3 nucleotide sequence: TGCAGTGCTCGTCCGGGACAGAGACCAAATCAGCCCCAGCATTTT. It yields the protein CSARPGQRPNQPQHF.

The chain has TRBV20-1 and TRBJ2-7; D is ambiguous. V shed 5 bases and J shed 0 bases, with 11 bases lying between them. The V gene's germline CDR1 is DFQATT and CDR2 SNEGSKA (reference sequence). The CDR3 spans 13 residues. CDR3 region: CSAAGPSSYEQYF. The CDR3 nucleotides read TGCAGTGCTGCCGGGCCCTCCTCCTACGAGCAGTACTTC.

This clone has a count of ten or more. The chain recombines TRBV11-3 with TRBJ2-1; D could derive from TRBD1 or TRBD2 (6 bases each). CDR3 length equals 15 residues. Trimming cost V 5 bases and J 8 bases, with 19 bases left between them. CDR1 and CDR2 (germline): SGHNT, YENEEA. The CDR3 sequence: CASSTWGRDRHEQFF. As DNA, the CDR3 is TGTGCCAGCAGCACATGGGGGCGGGACCGCCATGAGCAGTTCTTC.

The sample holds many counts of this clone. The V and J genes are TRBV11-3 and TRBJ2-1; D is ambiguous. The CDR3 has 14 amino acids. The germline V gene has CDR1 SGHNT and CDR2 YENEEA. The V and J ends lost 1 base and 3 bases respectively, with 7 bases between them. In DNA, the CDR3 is TGTGCCAGCAGCTTAGGGGCAGACTACAATGAGCAGTTCTTC. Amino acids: CASSLGADYNEQFF.

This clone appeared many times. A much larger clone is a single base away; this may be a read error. The CDR3 DNA reads as TGTGCCAGTAGTAACCTCGAGGTCAGCTATGGCTACACCTTC. Its translation is CASSNLEVSYGYTF. The chain is built from TRBV19 and TRBJ1-2; D uncertain. There are 14 residues in the CDR3. V was pared by 4 bases and J by 4 bases, with 13 bases between. The germline V gene encodes CDR1 LNHDA and CDR2 SQIVND (reference sequence).

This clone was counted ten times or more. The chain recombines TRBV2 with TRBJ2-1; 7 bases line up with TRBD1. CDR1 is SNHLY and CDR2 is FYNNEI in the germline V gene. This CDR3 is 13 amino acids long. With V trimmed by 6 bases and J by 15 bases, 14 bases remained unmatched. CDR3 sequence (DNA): TGTGCCAGCAGGGTAGGACAGGACCTCGACCCGTTCTTC. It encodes CASRVGQDLDPFF.

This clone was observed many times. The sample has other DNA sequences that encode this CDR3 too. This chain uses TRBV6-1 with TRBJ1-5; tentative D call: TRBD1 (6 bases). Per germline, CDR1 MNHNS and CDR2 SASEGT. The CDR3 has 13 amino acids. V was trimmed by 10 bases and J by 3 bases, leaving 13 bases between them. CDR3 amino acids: CATTGTFNQPQHF. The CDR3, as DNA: TGTGCCACCACCGGGACATTCAATCAGCCCCAGCATTTT.

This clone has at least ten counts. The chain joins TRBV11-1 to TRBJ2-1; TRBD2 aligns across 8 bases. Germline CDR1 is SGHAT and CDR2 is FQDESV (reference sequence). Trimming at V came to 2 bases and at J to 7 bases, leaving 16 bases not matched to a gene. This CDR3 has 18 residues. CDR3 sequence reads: CASSLNPSRFGGANEQFF. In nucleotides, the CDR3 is TGTGCCAGCAGCTTAAACCCCTCTCGCTTCGGGGGGGCGAATGAGCAGTTCTTC.